This T cell receptor (beta chain) was identified during a study of blood T cell repertoires in COVID-19. The table came from immunoSEQ multiplex PCR; TCRdb's copy has only in-frame clones and leaves some out. The sample lists tens of thousands of clones, more than 75% occurring once. Specimen: peripheral blood. The sequence came from a woman aged 70 to 79 with acute or convalescent COVID-19.

The CDR3 region is CASSWGTGRGTEAFF. Written as DNA, the CDR3 is TGTGCCAGCAGTTGGGGGACAGGGAGGGGCACTGAAGCTTTCTTT. The chain couples TRBV6-2 or TRBV6-3 to TRBJ1-1; TRBD1 aligns across 9 bases. The CDR3 spans 15 residues. Germline V lookup: CDR1 MNHEY, CDR2 SVGEGT. The V gene end was trimmed by 4 bases and the J gene end by 4 bases; junction bases not matched to a gene: 7.